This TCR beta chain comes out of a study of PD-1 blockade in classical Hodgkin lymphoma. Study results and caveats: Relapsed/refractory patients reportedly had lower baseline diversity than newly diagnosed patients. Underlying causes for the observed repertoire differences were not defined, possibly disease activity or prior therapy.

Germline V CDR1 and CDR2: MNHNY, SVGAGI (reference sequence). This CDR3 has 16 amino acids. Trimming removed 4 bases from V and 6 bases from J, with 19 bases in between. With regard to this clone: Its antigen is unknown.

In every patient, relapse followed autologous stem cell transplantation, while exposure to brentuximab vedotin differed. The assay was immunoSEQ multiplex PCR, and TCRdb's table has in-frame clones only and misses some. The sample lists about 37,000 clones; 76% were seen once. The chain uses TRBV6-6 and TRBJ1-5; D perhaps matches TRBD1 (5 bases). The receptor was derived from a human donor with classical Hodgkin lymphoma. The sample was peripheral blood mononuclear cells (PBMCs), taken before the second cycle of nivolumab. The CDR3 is CASSSFRAGFSQPQHF. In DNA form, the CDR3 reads TGTGCCAGCAGTTCATTCAGGGCAGGGTTTAGTCAGCCCCAGCATTTT.